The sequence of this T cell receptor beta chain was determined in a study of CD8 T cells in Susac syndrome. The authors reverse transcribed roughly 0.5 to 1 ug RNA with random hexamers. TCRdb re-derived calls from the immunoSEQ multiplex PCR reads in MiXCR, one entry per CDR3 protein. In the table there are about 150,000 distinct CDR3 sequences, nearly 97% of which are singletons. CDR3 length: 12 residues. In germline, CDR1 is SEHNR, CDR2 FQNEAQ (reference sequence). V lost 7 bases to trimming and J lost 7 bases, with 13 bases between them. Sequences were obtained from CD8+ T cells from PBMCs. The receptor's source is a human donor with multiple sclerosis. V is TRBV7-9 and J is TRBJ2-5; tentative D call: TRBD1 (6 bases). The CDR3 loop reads CASIGARGTQYF. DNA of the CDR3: TGTGCCAGCATTGGAGCCAGGGGGACCCAGTACTTC. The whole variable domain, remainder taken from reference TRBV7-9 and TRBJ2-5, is DTGVSQNPRHKITKRGQNVTFRCDPISEHNRLYWYRQTLGQGPEFLTYFQNEAQLEKSRLLSDRFSAERPKGSFSTLEIQRTEQGDSAMYLCASIGARGTQYFGPGTRLLVL.